These T cell receptor beta chains were read from a single sample in a study of T cell responses to AZD1222 COVID-19 vaccine. Only in-frame clones appear in the TCRdb table, and some are missing; sequencing was by immunoSEQ multiplex PCR. The table shows 80,000 or so clones, with roughly 90% occurring only once. Sample: peripheral blood, taken on day 0 of AZD1222 vaccination. The receptors come from an adult in good health. The CDR3 runs from the conserved cysteine through the conserved F or W. The D gene is left open where the match is weak. Not all rows give a size; the values are once, few, many and, for expanded clones, a class.

clone size	V gene	J gene	CDR3 length	D gene	CDR3 protein	CDR3 DNA
once	TRBV5-6	TRBJ1-2	13	TRBD1	CASNLDRSSGYTF	TGTGCCAGCAACCTGGACAGGTCGAGTGGCTACACCTTC
NA	TRBV3-1/TRBV3-2	TRBJ2-7	11	NA	CASSRWDEQYF	TGTGCCAGCAGCCGGTGGGACGAGCAGTACTTC
NA	TRBV4-1	TRBJ1-4	14	NA	CASSRTATNEKLFF	TGCGCCAGCAGCCGAACAGCAACTAATGAAAAACTGTTTTTT
NA	TRBV6-1	TRBJ1-3	14	NA	CASSEAPRGGTIYF	TGTGCCAGCAGTGAAGCACCCCGTGGAGGCACCATATATTTT
once	TRBV20-1	TRBJ1-1	11	NA	CSAPRNTEAFF	TGCAGTGCTCCGAGGAACACTGAAGCTTTCTTT
NA	TRBV9	TRBJ1-2	16	NA	CASSGNSGTMNYGYTF	TGTGCCAGCAGCGGAAACTCCGGGACGATGAACTATGGCTACACCTTC
NA	TRBV28	TRBJ2-5	17	TRBD2	CASSQIQRAGGKETQYF	TGTGCCAGCAGTCAGATCCAACGAGCGGGGGGGAAAGAGACCCAGTACTTC
NA	TRBV28	TRBJ2-5	15	TRBD1	CASSSPGQGSETQYF	TGTGCCAGCAGTTCACCCGGACAGGGCTCCGAGACCCAGTACTTC
few	TRBV12-5	TRBJ1-1	19	TRBD1	CASGQPAGTGGLGWTEAFF	TGTGCTAGTGGTCAGCCCGCCGGGACAGGGGGCTTAGGTTGGACTGAAGCTTTCTTT
NA	TRBV27	TRBJ2-6	20	NA	CASSLYPRQGLLSGANVLTF	TGTGCCAGCAGTTTATACCCTCGGCAGGGGCTGCTATCTGGGGCCAACGTCCTGACTTTC
NA	TRBV6-4	TRBJ1-4	8	NA	CASGKLFF	TGTGCCAGCGGGAAACTGTTTTTT
NA	TRBV5-1	TRBJ1-3	11	NA	CASSFGNTIYF	TGCGCCAGCAGCTTTGGAAACACCATATATTTT
NA	TRBV6-1	TRBJ1-3	17	NA	CASSEAYLGTRGNTIYF	TGTGCCAGCAGTGAAGCTTATCTCGGGACAAGAGGAAACACCATATATTTT
NA	TRBV7-9	TRBJ1-6	14	NA	CASSRPNYNSPLHF	TGTGCCAGCAGCAGACCGAACTATAATTCACCCCTCCACTTT
NA	TRBV5-1	TRBJ2-1	14	TRBD1	CASSTGQGQDEQFF	TGCGCCAGCAGCACGGGACAGGGACAAGATGAGCAGTTCTTC
NA	TRBV12-2	TRBJ1-5	18	NA	CASRLVVSVRGPNQPQHF	TGTGCAAGTCGCTTAGTTGTGTCGGTCAGGGGGCCCAATCAGCCCCAGCATTTT
NA	TRBV5-1	TRBJ2-7	12	NA	CASSPSSYEQYF	TGCGCCAGCAGCCCCTCCAGCTACGAGCAGTACTTC
NA	TRBV5-1	TRBJ2-3	16	TRBD2	CASSPAGGFMADTQYF	TGCGCCAGCAGCCCCGCGGGAGGGTTTATGGCAGATACGCAGTATTTT
NA	TRBV25-1	TRBJ1-1	13	NA	CASSGGPNTEAFF	TGTGCCAGCAGCGGAGGGCCGAACACTGAAGCTTTCTTT
NA	TRBV6-4	TRBJ2-7	13	NA	CASSEGRDTKLYF	TGTGCCAGCAGTGAGGGGCGGGATACTAAATTGTACTTC
NA	TRBV5-1	TRBJ1-4	13	NA	CASSLYLNEKLFF	TGCGCCAGCAGCTTGTACCTTAATGAAAAACTGTTTTTT
NA	TRBV5-4	TRBJ2-7	15	TRBD1	CASSFSRDRGYEQYF	TGTGCCAGCAGCTTCTCCCGGGACAGGGGTTACGAGCAGTACTTC
few	TRBV5-5	TRBJ1-6	16	TRBD1	CASSLVPPQGNSPLHF	TGTGCCAGCAGCTTGGTACCGCCACAGGGGAATTCACCCCTCCACTTT
NA	TRBV5-8	TRBJ1-2	13	NA	CASSLYGNYGYTF	TGTGCCAGCAGCTTGTATGGAAACTATGGCTACACCTTC
once	TRBV30	TRBJ2-7	14	NA	CAWGGGQYSYEQYF	TGTGCCTGGGGGGGGGGACAGTACTCCTACGAGCAGTACTTC
NA	TRBV19	TRBJ2-6	15	NA	CASTPQAAGANVLTF	TGTGCCAGTACCCCACAGGCGGCTGGGGCCAACGTCCTGACTTTC
NA	TRBV18	TRBJ2-4	15	NA	CASSPFGSLKNIQYF	TGTGCCAGCTCACCGTTCGGAAGCCTCAAAAACATTCAGTACTTC
NA	TRBV5-1	TRBJ1-6	14	NA	CASSSGQYNSPLHF	TGCGCCAGCAGCTCGGGACAATATAATTCACCCCTCCACTTT
NA	TRBV28	TRBJ2-5	20	TRBD1	CASSPLGGDRGPTYQETQYF	TGTGCCAGCAGTCCCCTGGGGGGGGACAGGGGACCGACGTACCAAGAGACCCAGTACTTC
NA	TRBV25-1	TRBJ1-4	14	NA	CASSSDSFQEKLFF	TGTGCCAGCAGTTCGGACAGTTTCCAGGAAAAACTGTTTTTT
NA	TRBV15	TRBJ1-1	15	NA	CATSGGGDGNTEAFF	TGTGCCACCAGCGGAGGGGGGGACGGGAACACTGAAGCTTTCTTT
NA	TRBV5-1	TRBJ1-4	15	TRBD1	CASSAWTGGNEKLFF	TGCGCCAGCAGCGCCTGGACAGGGGGCAATGAAAAACTGTTTTTT
NA	TRBV5-4	TRBJ2-3	15	TRBD2	CASSSGLAGLDTQYF	TGTGCCAGCAGCTCAGGACTAGCGGGGTTAGATACGCAGTATTTT
NA	TRBV29-1	TRBJ1-1	13	NA	CSATLRMNTEAFF	TGCAGCGCCACACTTCGAATGAACACTGAAGCTTTCTTT
NA	TRBV7-6	TRBJ1-1	17	NA	CASSPRSTGAGNTEAFF	TGTGCCAGCAGCCCGCGGTCTACGGGGGCGGGGAACACTGAAGCTTTCTTT
NA	TRBV18	TRBJ2-5	15	TRBD2	CASSPLAGVLETQYF	TGTGCCAGCTCACCACTAGCGGGGGTCCTAGAGACCCAGTACTTC
NA	TRBV3-1/TRBV3-2	TRBJ2-7	15	TRBD1	CASSQRDRDTGEQYF	TGTGCCAGCAGCCAGCGCGACAGGGATACGGGCGAGCAGTACTTC
NA	TRBV28	TRBJ1-2	16	NA	CASSLPDGGLSYGYTF	TGTGCCAGCAGTTTACCCGACGGGGGGCTAAGCTATGGCTACACCTTC
NA	TRBV19	TRBJ2-1	13	TRBD1	CASSLTRDRVAFF	TGTGCCAGTAGCCTGACCCGGGACAGGGTGGCGTTCTTC
NA	TRBV7-8	TRBJ1-4	16	TRBD1	CASSLGSGTGARKLFF	TGTGCCAGCAGCTTAGGGTCCGGGACAGGGGCGCGGAAACTGTTTTTT
NA	TRBV5-6	TRBJ2-5	14	NA	CASSLTTGQETQYF	TGTGCCAGCAGCTTGACTACGGGGCAAGAGACCCAGTACTTC
NA	TRBV12-3/TRBV12-4	TRBJ1-1	13	TRBD1	CASSRDRVTEAFF	TGTGCCAGCAGCCGGGACAGGGTCACTGAAGCTTTCTTT
NA	TRBV19	TRBJ1-5	14	TRBD1	CASMAAGGFQPQHF	TGTGCCAGTATGGCGGCAGGGGGTTTTCAGCCCCAGCATTTT
NA	TRBV7-9	TRBJ1-3	14	TRBD1	CASRSGQGAYTIYF	TGTGCCAGCAGATCGGGACAGGGGGCGTACACCATATATTTT
few	TRBV28	TRBJ2-6	22	TRBD1	CASSRPGTGTFNLVSGANVLTF	TGTGCCAGCAGCCGGCCCGGGACAGGGACGTTTAACTTGGTCTCTGGGGCCAACGTCCTGACTTTC
NA	TRBV4-3	TRBJ2-2	12	NA	CASSHLSGELFF	TGCGCCAGCAGCCACCTATCCGGGGAGCTGTTTTTT
once	TRBV20-1	TRBJ2-7	11	NA	CTLEWNHEQYF	TGCACACTAGAATGGAACCACGAGCAGTACTTC
NA	TRBV7-3	TRBJ2-1	17	NA	CASSLTGQAAGPILQFF	TGTGCCAGCAGCTTAACTGGGCAGGCAGCCGGTCCCATTCTGCAGTTCTTC
NA	TRBV28	TRBJ2-7	13	NA	CASRPGQPSEQYF	TGTGCCAGCAGGCCGGGACAACCTTCCGAGCAGTACTTC
NA	TRBV25-1	TRBJ1-1	15	TRBD1	CASSGLGTANTEAFF	TGTGCCAGCAGTGGCCTCGGGACAGCGAACACTGAAGCTTTCTTT
NA	TRBV5-1	TRBJ2-5	14	TRBD1	CASSSGTAQETQYF	TGCGCCAGCAGCTCCGGGACAGCCCAAGAGACCCAGTACTTC
NA	TRBV7-2	TRBJ2-7	16	TRBD2	CASSSRTSGGATEQYF	TGTGCCAGCAGCTCAAGGACTAGCGGGGGGGCTACCGAGCAGTACTTC
few	TRBV29-1	TRBJ2-7	13	NA	CSVPGQPSYEQYF	TGCAGCGTTCCGGGACAACCCTCCTACGAGCAGTACTTC
NA	TRBV10-3	TRBJ1-4	14	NA	CAISELGRDEKLFF	TGTGCCATCAGTGAGCTGGGGCGGGATGAAAAACTGTTTTTT
NA	TRBV18	TRBJ2-3	16	TRBD1	CASSQTDRVSTDTQYF	TGTGCCAGCTCCCAGACTGACAGGGTTAGCACAGATACGCAGTATTTT
few	TRBV6-4	TRBJ2-3	15	TRBD1	CASSDLTGGSDTQYF	TGTGCCAGCAGTGACTTAACAGGGGGATCAGATACGCAGTATTTT
NA	TRBV21-1	TRBJ2-1	12	NA	CASSKGGNEQFF	TGTGCCAGCAGCAAAGGAGGGAATGAGCAGTTCTTC
NA	TRBV6-6	TRBJ1-2	14	NA	CASSERVGDYGYTF	TGTGCCAGCAGTGAGAGGGTGGGGGACTATGGCTACACCTTC
NA	TRBV18	TRBJ2-1	13	NA	CASSPPGYNEQFF	TGTGCCAGCTCACCTCCAGGGTACAATGAGCAGTTCTTC